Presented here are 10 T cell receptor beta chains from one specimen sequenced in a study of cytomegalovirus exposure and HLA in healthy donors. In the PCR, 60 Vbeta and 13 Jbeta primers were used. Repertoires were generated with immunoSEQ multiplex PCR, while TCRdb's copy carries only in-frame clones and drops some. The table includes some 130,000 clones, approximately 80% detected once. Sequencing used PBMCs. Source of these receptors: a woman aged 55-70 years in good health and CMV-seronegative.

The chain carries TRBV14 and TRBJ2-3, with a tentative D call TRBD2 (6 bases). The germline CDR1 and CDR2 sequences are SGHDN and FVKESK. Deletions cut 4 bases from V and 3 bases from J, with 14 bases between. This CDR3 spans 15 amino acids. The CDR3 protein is CASSPVRDLTDTQYF. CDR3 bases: TGTGCCAGCAGCCCCGTGAGGGACTTGACAGATACGCAGTATTTT.

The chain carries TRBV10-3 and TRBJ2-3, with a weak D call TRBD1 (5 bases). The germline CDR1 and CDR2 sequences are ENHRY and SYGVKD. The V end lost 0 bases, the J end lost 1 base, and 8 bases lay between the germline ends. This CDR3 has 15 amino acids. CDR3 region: CAISESVGGTDTQYF. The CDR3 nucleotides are TGTGCCATCAGTGAGTCAGTAGGGGGCACAGATACGCAGTATTTT.

The CDR3 protein is CASSNLEGSAGRPGELFF. Written as DNA, the CDR3 is TGTGCCAGCAGTAACCTAGAGGGAAGTGCAGGGAGGCCGGGGGAGCTGTTTTTT. The V call is TRBV25-1, the J call TRBJ2-2; D perhaps matches TRBD2 (6 bases). Germline V gene data show CDR1 as MGHDK and CDR2 as SYGVNS. Trimming removed 5 bases at V and 8 bases at J, with 27 bases between. The CDR3 consists of 18 residues.

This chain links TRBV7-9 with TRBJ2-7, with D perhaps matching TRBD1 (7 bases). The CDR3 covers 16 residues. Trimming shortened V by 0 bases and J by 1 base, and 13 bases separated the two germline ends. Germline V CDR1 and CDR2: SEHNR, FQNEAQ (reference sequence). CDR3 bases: TGTGCCAGCAGCTTAGCTGAGACAGGGAGGTCCTACGAGCAGTACTTC. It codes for CASSLAETGRSYEQYF.

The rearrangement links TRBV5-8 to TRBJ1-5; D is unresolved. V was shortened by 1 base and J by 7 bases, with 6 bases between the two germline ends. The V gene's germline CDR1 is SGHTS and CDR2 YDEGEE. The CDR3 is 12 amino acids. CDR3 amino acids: CASSLLSQPQHF. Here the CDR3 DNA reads TGTGCCAGCAGCTTGTTAAGCCAGCCCCAGCATTTT.

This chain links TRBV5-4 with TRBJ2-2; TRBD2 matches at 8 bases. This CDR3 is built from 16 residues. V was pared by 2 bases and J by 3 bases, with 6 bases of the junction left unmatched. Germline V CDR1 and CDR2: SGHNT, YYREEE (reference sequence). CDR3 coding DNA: TGTGCCAGCAGCTTTGGGGGACTAGGGTACACCGGGGAGCTGTTTTTT. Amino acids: CASSFGGLGYTGELFF. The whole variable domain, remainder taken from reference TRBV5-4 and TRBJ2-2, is ETGVTQSPTHLIKTRGQQVTLRCSSQSGHNTVSWYQQALGQGPQFIFQYYREEENGRGNFPPRFSGLQFPNYSSELNVNALELDDSALYLCASSFGGLGYTGELFFGEGSRLTVL.

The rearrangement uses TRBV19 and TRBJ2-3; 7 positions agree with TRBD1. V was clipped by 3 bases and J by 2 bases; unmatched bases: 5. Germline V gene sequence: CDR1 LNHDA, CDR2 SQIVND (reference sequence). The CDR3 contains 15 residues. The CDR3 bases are TGTGCCAGTAGTATGAGGGGGCAGCCCACAGATACGCAGTATTTT. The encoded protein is CASSMRGQPTDTQYF. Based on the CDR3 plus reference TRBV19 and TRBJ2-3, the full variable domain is DGGITQSPKYLFRKEGQNVTLSCEQNLNHDAMYWYRQDPGQGLRLIYYSQIVNDFQKGDIAEGYSVSREKKESFPLTVTSAQKNPTAFYLCASSMRGQPTDTQYFGPGTRLTVL.

The CDR3 DNA reads as TGCGCCAGCAGACGGCAGGGGGCCTTGAACACTGAAGCTTTCTTT. Translating it yields CASRRQGALNTEAFF. The V call is TRBV5-1, the J call TRBJ1-1; 8 bases are a match to TRBD1. Losses at the gene ends were 5 bases for V and 0 bases for J; bases not matched to a gene: 6. Germline V CDR1 and CDR2: SGHRS, YFSETQ. The CDR3 spans 15 residues.

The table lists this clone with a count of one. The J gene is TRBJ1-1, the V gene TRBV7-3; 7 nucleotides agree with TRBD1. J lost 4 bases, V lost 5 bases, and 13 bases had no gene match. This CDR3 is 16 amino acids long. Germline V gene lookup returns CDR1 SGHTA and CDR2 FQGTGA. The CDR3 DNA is TGTGCCAGCAGCATGGACAGGCTAACGGGTGTCACTGAAGCTTTCTTT. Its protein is CASSMDRLTGVTEAFF.

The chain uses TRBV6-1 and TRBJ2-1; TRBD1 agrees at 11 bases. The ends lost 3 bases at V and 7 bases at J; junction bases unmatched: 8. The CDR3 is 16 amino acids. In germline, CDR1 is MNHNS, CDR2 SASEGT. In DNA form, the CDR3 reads TGTGCCAGCAGTGACTTGAGGGACAGGGGGTTGAATGAGCAGTTCTTC. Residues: CASSDLRDRGLNEQFF.